One sample yielded the 4 T cell receptor beta chains listed below, sequenced in a study of siplizumab effects on memory and regulatory T cells. The protocol was immunoSEQ multiplex PCR, while the TCRdb copy is restricted to in-frame clones and leaves out a portion. The sample holds 90,000 to 130,000 clones, roughly 90% seen once. Source material: CD4+ T cells sorted from blood. These receptors were collected from a human donor in good health.

V is TRBV7-9 and J is TRBJ2-6; no reliable D call. CDR1 is SEHNR, CDR2 FQNEAQ, per germline (reference sequence). Trimming took 1 base from V and 0 from J, leaving 4 bases between them. There are 15 residues in the CDR3. CDR3 nucleotide sequence: TGTGCCAGCAGCTTAGGTATCTCTGGGGCCAACGTCCTGACTTTC. This gives the protein CASSLGISGANVLTF. The whole variable domain, remainder taken from reference TRBV7-9 and TRBJ2-6, is DTGVSQNPRHKITKRGQNVTFRCDPISEHNRLYWYRQTLGQGPEFLTYFQNEAQLEKSRLLSDRFSAERPKGSFSTLEIQRTEQGDSAMYLCASSLGISGANVLTFGAGSRLTVL.

The J gene is TRBJ2-1, the V gene TRBV2, with TRBD2 matching 7 bases. J lost 5 bases, V lost 0 bases, and 7 bases had no gene match. Germline CDR1 and CDR2: SNHLY and FYNNEI. The CDR3 totals 16 residues. The CDR3 DNA reads TGTGCCAGCAGTGAAGCGGCGGGAGCTCGGGACAATGAGCAGTTCTTC. It translates to CASSEAAGARDNEQFF.

The chain employs TRBV6-5 and TRBJ1-6; D gene ambiguous. Per the germline V gene, CDR1 is MNHEY and CDR2 is SVGAGI. The CDR3 is made up of 14 amino acids. V dropped 2 bases and J dropped 9 bases, with 11 bases sitting between them. The CDR3 spells CASSYGLPGSPLHF. CDR3 in DNA: TGTGCCAGCAGTTACGGGTTGCCTGGTTCACCCCTCCACTTT.

Notes on this clone: Distinct nucleotide sequences in the sample also encode this CDR3. This chain connects TRBV29-1 to TRBJ2-1; TRBD1 or TRBD2 may be the D gene (7 bases each). In germline, CDR1 is SQVTM, CDR2 ANQGSEA. Trimming took off 6 bases at V and 6 bases at J, with 15 bases between the two ends. The CDR3 has 13 amino acids. CDR3 protein: CSVGRGGPNEQFF. CDR3 bases: TGCAGCGTGGGCAGGGGGGGACCCAATGAGCAGTTCTTC.